This T cell receptor beta chain was sequenced for a study of cytomegalovirus exposure and HLA in healthy donors. Study details: Ancestry clustering placed about 86% of several hundred genotyped donors in the Caucasian-associated cluster. Study-wide findings and caveats: Beyond CMV serostatus, there was no information to go on about immune exposure. Links to common viral pathogens appeared, in a later analysis, for several of the most significant clusters.

In its sample, this clone was seen a few times. Its specificity is not known. This CDR3 comprises 14 residues. Germline loops: CDR1 MNHEY, CDR2 SVGAGI. Trimming cost V 4 bases and J 8 bases; bases outside gene matches: 6. Primers included in the PCR were 60 Vbeta and 13 Jbeta primers. Repertoires were generated with immunoSEQ multiplex PCR, while TCRdb's copy carries only in-frame clones and drops some. This table has tens of thousands of clones, around 81% appearing once. The chain joins TRBV6-5 to TRBJ2-4, with 9 nucleotides matching TRBD1. This clonotype originated in a male donor in good health and CMV-seropositive. Sequenced sample: PBMCs. Here the CDR3 DNA reads TGTGCCAGCAGTTTAGGGGGACAGGGAGACATTCAGTACTTC. Amino acids: CASSLGGQGDIQYF.